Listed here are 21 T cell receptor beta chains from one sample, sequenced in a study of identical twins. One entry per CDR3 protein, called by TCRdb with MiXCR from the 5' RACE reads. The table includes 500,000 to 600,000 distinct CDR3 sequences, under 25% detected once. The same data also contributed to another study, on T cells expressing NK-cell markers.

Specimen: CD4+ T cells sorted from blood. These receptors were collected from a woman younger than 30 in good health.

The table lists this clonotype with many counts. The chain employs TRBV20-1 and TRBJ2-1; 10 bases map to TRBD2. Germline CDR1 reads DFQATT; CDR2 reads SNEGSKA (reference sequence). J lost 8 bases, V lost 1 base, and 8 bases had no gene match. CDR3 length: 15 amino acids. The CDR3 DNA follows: TGCAGTGCTAGAGTAGGGACTAGCGAACAGTATGAGCAGTTCTTC. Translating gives CSARVGTSEQYEQFF.

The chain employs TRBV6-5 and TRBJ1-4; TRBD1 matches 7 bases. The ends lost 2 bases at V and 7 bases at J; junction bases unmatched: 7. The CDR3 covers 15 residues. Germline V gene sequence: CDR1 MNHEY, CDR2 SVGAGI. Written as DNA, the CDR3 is TGTGCCAGCAGTTACCGACAGGGTGCTGGTGAAAAACTGTTTTTT. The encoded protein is CASSYRQGAGEKLFF.

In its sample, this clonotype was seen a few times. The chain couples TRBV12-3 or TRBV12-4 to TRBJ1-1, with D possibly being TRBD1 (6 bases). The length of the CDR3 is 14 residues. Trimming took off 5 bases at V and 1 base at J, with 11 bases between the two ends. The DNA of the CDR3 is TGTGCCAGCAGTGCACAGGGCCCGAACACTGAAGCTTTCTTT. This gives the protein CASSAQGPNTEAFF.

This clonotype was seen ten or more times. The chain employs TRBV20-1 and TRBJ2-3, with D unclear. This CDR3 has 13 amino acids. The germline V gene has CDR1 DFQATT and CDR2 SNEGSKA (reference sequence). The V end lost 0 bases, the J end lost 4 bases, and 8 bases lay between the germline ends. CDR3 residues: CSARDNGPDTQYF. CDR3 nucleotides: TGCAGTGCTAGAGATAACGGGCCAGATACGCAGTATTTT.

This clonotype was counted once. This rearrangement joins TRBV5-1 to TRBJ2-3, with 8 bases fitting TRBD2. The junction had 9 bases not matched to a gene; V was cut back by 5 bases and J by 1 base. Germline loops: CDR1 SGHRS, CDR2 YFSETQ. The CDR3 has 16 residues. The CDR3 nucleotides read TGCGCCAGCAGGGTAGAAGCGGGAGTTGGCACAGATACGCAGTATTTT. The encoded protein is CASRVEAGVGTDTQYF.

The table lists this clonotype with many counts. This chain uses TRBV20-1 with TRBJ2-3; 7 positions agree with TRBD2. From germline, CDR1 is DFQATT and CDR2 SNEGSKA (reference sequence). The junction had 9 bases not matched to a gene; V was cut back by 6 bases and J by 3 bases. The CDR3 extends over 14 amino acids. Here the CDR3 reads CSAVPLGGTDTQYF. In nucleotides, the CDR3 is TGCAGTGCCGTCCCTCTCGGGGGGACAGATACGCAGTATTTT.

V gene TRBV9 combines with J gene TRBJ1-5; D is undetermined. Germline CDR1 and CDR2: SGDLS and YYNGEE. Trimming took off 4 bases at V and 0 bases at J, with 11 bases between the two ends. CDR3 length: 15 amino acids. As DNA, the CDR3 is TGTGCCAGCAGCCCTAGCTTCTATAGCAATCAGCCCCAGCATTTT. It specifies CASSPSFYSNQPQHF.

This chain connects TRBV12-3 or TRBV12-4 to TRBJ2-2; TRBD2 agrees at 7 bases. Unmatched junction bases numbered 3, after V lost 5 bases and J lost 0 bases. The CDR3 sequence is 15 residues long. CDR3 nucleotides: TGTGCCAGCAGTAGGACTAGGGCGAACACCGGGGAGCTGTTTTTT. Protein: CASSRTRANTGELFF.

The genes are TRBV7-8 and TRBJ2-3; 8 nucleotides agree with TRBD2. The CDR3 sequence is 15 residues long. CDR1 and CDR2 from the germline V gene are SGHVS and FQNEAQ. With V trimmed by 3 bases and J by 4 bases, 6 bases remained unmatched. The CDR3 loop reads CASSFSGTGADTQYF. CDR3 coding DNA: TGTGCCAGCAGCTTTAGCGGGACCGGAGCAGATACGCAGTATTTT.

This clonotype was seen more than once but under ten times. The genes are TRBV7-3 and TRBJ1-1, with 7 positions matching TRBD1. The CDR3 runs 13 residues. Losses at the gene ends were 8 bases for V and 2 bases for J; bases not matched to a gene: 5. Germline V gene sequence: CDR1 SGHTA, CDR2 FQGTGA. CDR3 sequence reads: CASGGGHNTEAFF. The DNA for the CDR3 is TGTGCCAGCGGAGGGGGCCATAACACTGAAGCTTTCTTT.

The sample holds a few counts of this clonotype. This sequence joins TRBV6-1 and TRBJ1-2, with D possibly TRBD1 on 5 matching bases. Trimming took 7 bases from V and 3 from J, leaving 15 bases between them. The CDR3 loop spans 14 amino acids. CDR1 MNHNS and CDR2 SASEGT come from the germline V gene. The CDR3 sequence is CASTSGVTDYGYTF. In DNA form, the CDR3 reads TGTGCCAGCACCTCGGGGGTAACGGACTATGGCTACACCTTC.

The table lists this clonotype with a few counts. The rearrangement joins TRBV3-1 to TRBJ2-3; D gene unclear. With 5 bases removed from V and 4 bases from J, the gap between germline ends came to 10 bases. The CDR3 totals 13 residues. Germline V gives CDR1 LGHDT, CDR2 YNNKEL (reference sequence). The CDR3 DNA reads TGTGCCAGCAGCGCACGCGCGCCAGATACGCAGTATTTT. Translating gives CASSARAPDTQYF.

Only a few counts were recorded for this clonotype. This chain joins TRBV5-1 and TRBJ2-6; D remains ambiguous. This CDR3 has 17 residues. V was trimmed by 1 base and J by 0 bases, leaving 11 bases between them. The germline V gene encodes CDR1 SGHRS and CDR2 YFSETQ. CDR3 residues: CASSLRAGYSGANVLTF. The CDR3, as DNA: TGCGCCAGCAGCTTGAGAGCCGGATACTCTGGGGCCAACGTCCTGACTTTC.

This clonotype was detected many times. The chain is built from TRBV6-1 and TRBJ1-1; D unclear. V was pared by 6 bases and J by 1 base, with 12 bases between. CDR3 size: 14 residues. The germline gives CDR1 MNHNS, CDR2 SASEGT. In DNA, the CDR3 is TGTGCCAGCAGCGCCCCGGGAGGGAACACTGAAGCTTTCTTT. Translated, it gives CASSAPGGNTEAFF.

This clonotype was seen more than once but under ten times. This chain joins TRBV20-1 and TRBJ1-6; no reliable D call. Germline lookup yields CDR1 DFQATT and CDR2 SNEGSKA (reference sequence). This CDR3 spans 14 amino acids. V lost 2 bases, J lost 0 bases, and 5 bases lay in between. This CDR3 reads CSARLSSYNSPLHF. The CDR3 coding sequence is TGCAGTGCTAGACTGTCCTCCTATAATTCACCCCTCCACTTT.

The CDR3 reads CASSYSRVEYNEQFF. The CDR3 DNA follows: TGTGCCAGCAGTTACTCGCGCGTTGAGTACAATGAGCAGTTCTTC. This chain uses TRBV6-5 with TRBJ2-1; unclear D gene. V was trimmed by 0 bases and J by 4 bases, leaving 10 bases between them. Germline V CDR1 and CDR2: MNHEY, SVGAGI. The CDR3 spans 15 residues.

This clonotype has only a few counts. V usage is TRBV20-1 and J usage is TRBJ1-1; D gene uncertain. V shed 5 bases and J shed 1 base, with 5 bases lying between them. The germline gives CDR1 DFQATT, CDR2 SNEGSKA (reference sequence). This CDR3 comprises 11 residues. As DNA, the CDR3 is TGCAGTGCTGTCAGGAACACTGAAGCTTTCTTT. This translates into CSAVRNTEAFF.

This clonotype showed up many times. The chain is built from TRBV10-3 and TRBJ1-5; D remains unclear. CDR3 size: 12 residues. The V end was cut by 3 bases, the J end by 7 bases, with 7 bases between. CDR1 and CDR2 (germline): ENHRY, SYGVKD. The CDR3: CAISDLGQPQHF. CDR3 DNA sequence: TGTGCCATCAGTGACTTAGGACAGCCCCAGCATTTT.

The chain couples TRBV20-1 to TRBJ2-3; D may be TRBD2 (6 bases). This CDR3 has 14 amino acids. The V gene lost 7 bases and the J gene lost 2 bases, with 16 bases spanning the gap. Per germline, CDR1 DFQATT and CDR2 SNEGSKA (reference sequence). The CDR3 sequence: CSVRVAGLTDTQYF. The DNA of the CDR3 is TGCAGTGTTAGGGTCGCGGGGCTCACAGATACGCAGTATTTT.

The DNA for the CDR3 is TGTGCCAGCAGCCCATACCCTGGGCGGAGCCAAGAGACCCAGTACTTC. Translating gives CASSPYPGRSQETQYF. This sequence joins TRBV5-6 and TRBJ2-5, with no clear D. The CDR3 length is 16 residues. Germline V gives CDR1 SGHDT, CDR2 YYEEEE. V was shortened by 4 bases and J by 1 base, with 17 bases between the two germline ends.

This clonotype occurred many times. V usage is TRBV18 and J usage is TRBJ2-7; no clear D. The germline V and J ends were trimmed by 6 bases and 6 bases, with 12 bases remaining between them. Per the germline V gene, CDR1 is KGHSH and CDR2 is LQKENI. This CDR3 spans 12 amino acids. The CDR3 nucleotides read TGTGCCAGCTCTCCAAACCCCCCCGAGCAGTACTTC. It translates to CASSPNPPEQYF. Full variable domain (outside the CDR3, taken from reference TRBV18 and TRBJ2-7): NAGVMQNPRHLVRRRGQEARLRCSPMKGHSHVYWYRQLPEEGLKFMVYLQKENIIDESGMPKERFSAEFPKEGPSILRIQQVVRGDSAAYFCASSPNPPEQYFGPGTRLTVT.